A single T cell receptor beta chain is shown here with its context. Its target is not known. This sample stems from a study of post-analysis software for immune sequencing data. Across the whole study: Several disease courses (relapsing-remitting, secondary progressive and progressive-relapsing) of multiple sclerosis were included.

Study-wide points: Patients had higher frequencies than controls of about five TRBV segments, including TRBV5-6, TRBV5-1 and TRBV20-1. The study found significantly lower normalized Chao1 diversity in multiple sclerosis patients than in controls.

Unique molecular identifiers were present in the TCR beta cDNA libraries. One entry per CDR3 protein results from TCRdb running MiXCR on the PCR reads. The sample lists approximately 690,000 distinct CDR3 sequences, 59% occurring once. Trimming cost V 7 bases and J 5 bases, with 13 bases left between them. The germline V gene encodes CDR1 MRHNA and CDR2 SNTAGT. This CDR3 comprises 13 residues. This TCR came from a girl aged 2 to 10 with multiple sclerosis. The gene calls are TRBV6-4 and TRBJ2-3; a possible D gene is TRBD1 (5 bases). The specimen sequenced was blood. For the CDR3, the DNA is TGTGCCAGCAATAGGGGCGTTGGAGATACGCAGTATTTT. Translation: CASNRGVGDTQYF.